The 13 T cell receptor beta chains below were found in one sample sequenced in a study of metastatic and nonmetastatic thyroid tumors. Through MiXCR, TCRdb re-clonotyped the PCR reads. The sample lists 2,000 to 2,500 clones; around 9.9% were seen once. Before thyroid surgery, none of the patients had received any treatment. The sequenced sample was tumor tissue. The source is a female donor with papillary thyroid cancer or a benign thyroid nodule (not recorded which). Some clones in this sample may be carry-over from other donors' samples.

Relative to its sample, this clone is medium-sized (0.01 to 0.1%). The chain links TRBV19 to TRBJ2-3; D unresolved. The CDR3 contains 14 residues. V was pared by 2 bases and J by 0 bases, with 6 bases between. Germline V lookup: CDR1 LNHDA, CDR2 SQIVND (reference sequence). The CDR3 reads CASSIRRSTDTQYF. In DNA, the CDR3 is TGTGCCAGTAGTATAAGGCGGAGCACAGATACGCAGTATTTT.

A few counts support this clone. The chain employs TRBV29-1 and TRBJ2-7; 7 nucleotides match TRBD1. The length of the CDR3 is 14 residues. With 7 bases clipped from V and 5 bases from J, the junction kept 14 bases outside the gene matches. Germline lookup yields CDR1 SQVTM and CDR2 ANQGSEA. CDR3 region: CSALGQQGSHEQYF. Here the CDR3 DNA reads TGCAGCGCCCTGGGCCAACAGGGGTCCCACGAGCAGTACTTC.

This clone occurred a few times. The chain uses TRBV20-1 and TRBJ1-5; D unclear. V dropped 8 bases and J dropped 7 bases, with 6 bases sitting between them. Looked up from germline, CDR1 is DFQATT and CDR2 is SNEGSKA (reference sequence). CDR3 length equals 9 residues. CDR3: CSSCQPQHF. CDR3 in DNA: TGCAGTTCCTGCCAGCCCCAGCATTTT.

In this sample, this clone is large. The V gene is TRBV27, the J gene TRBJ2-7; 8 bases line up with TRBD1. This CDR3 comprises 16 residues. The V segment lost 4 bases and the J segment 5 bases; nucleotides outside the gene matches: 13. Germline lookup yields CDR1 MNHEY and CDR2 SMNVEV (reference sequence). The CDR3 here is CASSSLRQGLFHEQYF. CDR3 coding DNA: TGTGCCAGCAGTTCCCTCCGACAGGGGTTATTCCACGAGCAGTACTTC.

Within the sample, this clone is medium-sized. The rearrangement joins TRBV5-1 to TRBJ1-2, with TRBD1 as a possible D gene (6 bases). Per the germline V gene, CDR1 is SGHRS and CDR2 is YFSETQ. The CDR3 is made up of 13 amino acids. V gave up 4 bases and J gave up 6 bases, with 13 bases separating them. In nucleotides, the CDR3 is TGCGCCAGCAGCAACGGGGGCATGGATGGCTACACCTTC. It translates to CASSNGGMDGYTF.

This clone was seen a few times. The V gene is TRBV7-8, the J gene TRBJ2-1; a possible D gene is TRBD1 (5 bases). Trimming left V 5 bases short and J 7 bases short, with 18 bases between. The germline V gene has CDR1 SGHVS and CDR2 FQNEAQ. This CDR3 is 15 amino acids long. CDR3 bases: TGTGCCAGCAGCCTAGGGGTGCAGGGAAGAAATGAGCAGTTCTTC. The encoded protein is CASSLGVQGRNEQFF.

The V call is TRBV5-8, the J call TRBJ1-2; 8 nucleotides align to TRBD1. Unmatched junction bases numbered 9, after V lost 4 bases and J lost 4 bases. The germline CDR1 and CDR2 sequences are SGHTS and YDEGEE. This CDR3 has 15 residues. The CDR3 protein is CASSRTGLDGYGYTF. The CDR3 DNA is TGTGCCAGCAGCCGGACAGGGCTTGACGGCTATGGCTACACCTTC.

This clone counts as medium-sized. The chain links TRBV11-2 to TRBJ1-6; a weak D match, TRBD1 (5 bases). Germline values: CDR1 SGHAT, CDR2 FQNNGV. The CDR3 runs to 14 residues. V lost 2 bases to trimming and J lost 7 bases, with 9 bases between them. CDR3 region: CASSLPGMNSPLHF. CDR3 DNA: TGTGCCAGCAGCTTACCAGGGATGAATTCACCCCTCCACTTT.

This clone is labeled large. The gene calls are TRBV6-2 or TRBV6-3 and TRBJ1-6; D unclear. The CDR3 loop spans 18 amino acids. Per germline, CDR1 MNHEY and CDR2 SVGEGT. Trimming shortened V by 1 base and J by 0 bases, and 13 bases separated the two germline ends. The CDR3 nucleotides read TGTGCCAGCAGTTACTATGGGAAAACGAGCTCCTATAATTCACCCCTCCACTTT. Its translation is CASSYYGKTSSYNSPLHF.

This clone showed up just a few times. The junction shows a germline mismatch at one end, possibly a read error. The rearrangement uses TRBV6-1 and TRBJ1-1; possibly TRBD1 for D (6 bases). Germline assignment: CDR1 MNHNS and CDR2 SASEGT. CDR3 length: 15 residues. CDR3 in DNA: TGTGCCAGTAGTGCCCGGAGACAGGTGGAAACTGAGGCTTTCTTT. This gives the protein CASSARRQVETEAFF.

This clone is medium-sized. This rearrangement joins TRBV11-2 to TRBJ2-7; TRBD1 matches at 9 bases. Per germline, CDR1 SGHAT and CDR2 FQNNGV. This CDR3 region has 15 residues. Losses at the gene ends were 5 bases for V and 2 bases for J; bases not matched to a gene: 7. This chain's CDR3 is CASSIGTGRTYEQYF. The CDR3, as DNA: TGTGCCAGCAGCATCGGGACAGGGAGGACCTACGAGCAGTACTTC.

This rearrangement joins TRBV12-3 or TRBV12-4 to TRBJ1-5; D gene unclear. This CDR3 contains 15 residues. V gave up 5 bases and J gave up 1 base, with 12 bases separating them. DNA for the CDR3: TGTGCCAGCAGTCGAGGGTCTCCAAGCAATCAGCCCCAGCATTTT. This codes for CASSRGSPSNQPQHF.

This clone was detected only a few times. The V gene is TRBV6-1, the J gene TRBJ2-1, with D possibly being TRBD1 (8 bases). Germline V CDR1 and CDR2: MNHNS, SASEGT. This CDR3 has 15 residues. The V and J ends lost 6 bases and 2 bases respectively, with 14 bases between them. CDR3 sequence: CASRHRGGAYNEQFF. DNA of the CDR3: TGTGCCAGCAGACACAGGGGGGGGGCCTACAATGAGCAGTTCTTC.